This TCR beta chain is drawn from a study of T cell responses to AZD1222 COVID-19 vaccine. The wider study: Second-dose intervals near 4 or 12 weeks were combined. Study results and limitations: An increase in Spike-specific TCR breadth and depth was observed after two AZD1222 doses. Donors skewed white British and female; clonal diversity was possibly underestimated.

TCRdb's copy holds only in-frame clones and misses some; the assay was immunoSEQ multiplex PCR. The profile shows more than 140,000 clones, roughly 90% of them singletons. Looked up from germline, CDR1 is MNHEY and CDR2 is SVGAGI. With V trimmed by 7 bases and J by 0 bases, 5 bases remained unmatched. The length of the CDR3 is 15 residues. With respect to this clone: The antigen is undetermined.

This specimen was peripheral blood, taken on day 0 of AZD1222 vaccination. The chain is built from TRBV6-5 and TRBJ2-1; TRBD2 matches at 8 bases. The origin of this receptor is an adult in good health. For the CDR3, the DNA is TGTGCCAGCATCAAAAGCGGGAGCTCCTACAATGAGCAGTTCTTC. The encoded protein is CASIKSGSSYNEQFF.